Following are 10 T cell receptor beta chains from one sample sequenced in a study of T cell responses to AZD1222 COVID-19 vaccine. Sequencing was performed with immunoSEQ multiplex PCR; in TCRdb, only in-frame clones are kept and a portion is missing. Seen here are roughly 150,000 clones, about nine tenths observed once, and the top ten hold less than 2%. The input for sequencing was peripheral blood, taken 28 days after the second AZD1222 dose. All receptors derive from an adult who received the AZD1222 COVID-19 vaccine.

There are a few counts of this clone. This chain joins TRBV30 and TRBJ2-7, with D possibly TRBD1 on 6 matching bases. The CDR3 length is 13 residues. Trimming pared 3 bases from V and 3 bases from J, leaving 12 bases between. Germline values: CDR1 GTSNPN, CDR2 SVGIG (reference sequence). The CDR3 is CAWSPQGFYEQYF. The CDR3 DNA sequence: TGTGCCTGGAGCCCACAGGGTTTCTACGAGCAGTACTTC.

The gene calls are TRBV15 and TRBJ2-3, with D hard to call. From germline, CDR1 is LNHNV and CDR2 YYDKDF (reference sequence). Between the trimmed V and J ends, which lost 1 base and 5 bases, there was a span of 10 bases. This CDR3 contains 14 residues. CDR3 bases: TGTGCCACCAGCAGAGTCGGAGTGGGAGATACGCAGTATTTT. Translating it yields CATSRVGVGDTQYF.

The V gene is TRBV5-1, the J gene TRBJ1-2, with 7 bases matching TRBD1. The CDR3 runs 14 residues. The V and J ends lost 6 bases and 8 bases, in that order; junction bases with no gene match: 13. The germline V gene encodes CDR1 SGHRS and CDR2 YFSETQ. Here the CDR3 reads CASTSDRDSRGYTF. Here the CDR3 DNA reads TGCGCCAGCACCTCTGACAGGGATTCGCGGGGCTACACCTTC.

V usage is TRBV7-9 and J usage is TRBJ1-4, with 7 bases matching TRBD1. Looked up from germline, CDR1 is SEHNR and CDR2 is FQNEAQ (reference sequence). J gave up 5 bases and V 5 bases, and 8 bases lay outside the gene matches. The CDR3 is 15 residues long. CDR3: CASSGTTGTNEKLFF. The CDR3 DNA follows: TGTGCCAGCAGCGGGACGACAGGGACAAATGAAAAACTGTTTTTT.

The genes are TRBV5-1 and TRBJ2-3; no firm D call. Germline-derived CDR1 and CDR2 are SGHRS and YFSETQ. This CDR3 comprises 17 residues. Trimming cost V 4 bases and J 0 bases, with 18 bases left between them. CDR3: CASSPRGRRISTDTQYF. The CDR3, as DNA: TGCGCCAGCAGCCCCCGTGGAAGGCGAATAAGCACAGATACGCAGTATTTT.

This chain joins TRBV7-2 and TRBJ1-4; unclear D gene. Per the germline V gene, CDR1 is SGHTA and CDR2 is FQGNSA. The CDR3 covers 15 residues. Trimming took 5 bases from V and 5 from J, leaving 15 bases between them. The CDR3 reads CASSQGWKKNEKLFF. In nucleotides, the CDR3 is TGTGCCAGCAGCCAAGGGTGGAAAAAAAATGAAAAACTGTTTTTT.

This clone was observed a single time. The V and J genes are TRBV5-5 and TRBJ2-3, with D hard to call. Germline loops: CDR1 SGHKS, CDR2 YYEKEE (reference sequence). The CDR3 has 13 amino acids. The germline V and J ends were trimmed by 3 bases and 1 base, with 6 bases remaining between them. CDR3 bases: TGTGCCAGCAGCTCGCTAGGCACAGATACGCAGTATTTT. The encoded protein is CASSSLGTDTQYF.

This chain links TRBV11-2 with TRBJ2-5; D unresolved. V lost 4 bases, J lost 5 bases, and 11 bases lay in between. CDR1 is SGHAT and CDR2 is FQNNGV in the germline V gene. The CDR3 runs to 13 residues. The CDR3 region is CASSSQDAETQYF. CDR3 DNA sequence: TGTGCCAGCAGCTCCCAGGATGCGGAGACCCAGTACTTC. Variable domain in full (rest from reference TRBV11-2 and TRBJ2-5): EAGVAQSPRYKIIEKRQSVAFWCNPISGHATLYWYQQILGQGPKLLIQFQNNGVVDDSQLPKDRFSAERLKGVDSTLKIQPAKLEDSAVYLCASSSQDAETQYFGPGTRLLVL.

The chain is built from TRBV27 and TRBJ1-5; D ambiguous. Germline V gives CDR1 MNHEY, CDR2 SMNVEV (reference sequence). V lost 6 bases and J lost 3, with 15 bases in between. The CDR3 consists of 15 residues. CDR3 residues: CASRAHETPNQPQHF. The DNA for the CDR3 is TGTGCCAGCAGGGCCCACGAAACCCCCAATCAGCCCCAGCATTTT.

The chain has TRBV18 and TRBJ1-1; TRBD1 aligns across 7 bases. This CDR3 region has 19 residues. In germline, CDR1 is KGHSH, CDR2 LQKENI. The V gene end was trimmed by 3 bases and the J gene end by 0 bases; junction bases not matched to a gene: 16. As DNA, the CDR3 is TGTGCCAGCTCACCCCAAAGGGGGGCAGGGGGGAGGATGAACACTGAAGCTTTCTTT. Protein sequence: CASSPQRGAGGRMNTEAFF. The whole variable domain, filled in from reference TRBV18 and TRBJ1-1, reads NAGVMQNPRHLVRRRGQEARLRCSPMKGHSHVYWYRQLPEEGLKFMVYLQKENIIDESGMPKERFSAEFPKEGPSILRIQQVVRGDSAAYFCASSPQRGAGGRMNTEAFFGQGTRLTVV.